This entry describes one TCR beta chain. The CDR3 covers 15 residues. From germline, CDR1 is SGHVS and CDR2 FQNEAQ. The V end lost 1 base, the J end lost 4 bases, and 13 bases lay between the germline ends. The sample belongs to a study of technical replicates of blood from a handful of donors. Profiled with immunoSEQ multiplex PCR; TCRdb holds only in-frame clones, not every one. The top ten clones hold approximately 0.3% of a sample with more than 65,000 clones, approximately 97% of them seen once. The rearrangement links TRBV7-8 to TRBJ2-5; no definite D call. This sequence was found in a human donor in good health. The sequenced material came from T cells isolated from PBMCs. DNA of the CDR3: TGTGCCAGCAGCTTAGTCAATACGGCTAGAGAGACCCAGTACTTC. Translated, it gives CASSLVNTARETQYF.